This T cell receptor (beta chain) stems from a study of shared clonotypes between healthy human individuals. Profiling relied on immunoSEQ multiplex PCR, and the TCRdb table lists in-frame clones only, not all of them. The sample shows fewer than 600,000 clones, 70% to 80% of them seen only once. This CDR3 is built from 15 residues. V lost 4 bases and J 8 bases, leaving 18 bases between the germline ends. CDR1 and CDR2 from the germline V gene are SGHRS and YFSETQ. The healthy adult donors were HIV-negative and reported no recent acute infections or vaccinations. This clonotype was sampled from a woman between 40 and 55 years old in good health. Some clones in this sample may be carry-over from other donors' samples. The chain employs TRBV5-1 and TRBJ1-4; D is possibly TRBD1 (5 bases). The sequenced material came from PBMCs. CDR3: CASSVDVSGGEKLFF. The CDR3 coding sequence is TGCGCCAGCAGCGTGGACGTCTCTGGGGGAGAAAAACTGTTTTTT. The full variable domain, completed using reference TRBV5-1 and TRBJ1-4, is KAGVTQTPRYLIKTRGQQVTLSCSPISGHRSVSWYQQTPGQGLQFLFEYFSETQRNKGNFPGRFSGRQFSNSRSEMNVSTLELGDSALYLCASSVDVSGGEKLFFGSGTQLSVL.